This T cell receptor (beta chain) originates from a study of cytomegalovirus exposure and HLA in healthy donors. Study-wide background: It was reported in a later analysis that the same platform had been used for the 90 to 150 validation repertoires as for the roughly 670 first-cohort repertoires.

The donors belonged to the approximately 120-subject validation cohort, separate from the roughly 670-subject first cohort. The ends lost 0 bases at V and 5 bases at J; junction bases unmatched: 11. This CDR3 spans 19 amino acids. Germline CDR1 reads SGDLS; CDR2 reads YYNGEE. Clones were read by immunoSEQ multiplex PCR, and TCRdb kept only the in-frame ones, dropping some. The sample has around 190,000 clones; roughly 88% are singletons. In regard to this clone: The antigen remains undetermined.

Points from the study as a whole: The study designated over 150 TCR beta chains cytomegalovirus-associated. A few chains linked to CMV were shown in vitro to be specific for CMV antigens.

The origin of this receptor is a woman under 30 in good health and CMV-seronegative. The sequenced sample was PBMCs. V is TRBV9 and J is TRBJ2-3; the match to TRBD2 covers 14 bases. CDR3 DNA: TGTGCCAGCAGCGTAGGAGAAGGGACTAGCGGGAGAGTCGTAGATACGCAGTATTTT. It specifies CASSVGEGTSGRVVDTQYF.